A single sample gave rise to the 23 T cell receptor beta chains below, sequenced in a study of early T cells in non-severe SARS-CoV-2 infection (dated by TCRdb to the early 2020s). The library was prepared using 5' RACE. Sequencing relied on a NextSeq 500. Through fastp at Q25 and MiXCR, TCRdb rebuilt clones from the public reads, retaining in-frame beta chains. Records with the same CDR3 protein are collapsed into one entry carrying the most frequent genes and DNA. The sample profile shows tens of thousands of distinct CDR3 sequences; about an eighth of them were found once. Of the sample, about 6% falls within the top ten clones. The sample was whole blood, taken at baseline. The receptor source for this set is an adult who was a healthcare worker with PCR-confirmed SARS-CoV-2 infection or an uninfected control (not recorded which).

This clonotype was seen only a few times. The rearrangement links TRBV25-1 to TRBJ1-2; 11 nucleotides match TRBD1. CDR3 length equals 16 residues. Trimming removed 2 bases from V and 6 bases from J; junction bases left unmatched: 8. Per germline, CDR1 MGHDK and CDR2 SYGVNS. This CDR3 is CASSEGGTGGLDGYTF. The CDR3 nucleotides read TGTGCCAGCAGTGAAGGAGGGACAGGGGGATTAGATGGCTACACCTTC.

The sample holds a few counts of this clonotype. This chain joins TRBV7-2 and TRBJ2-2, with TRBD2 identical over 12 bases. The CDR3 length is 15 residues. The trim removed 8 bases at V and 4 bases at J, leaving 5 bases unmatched. Per the germline V gene, CDR1 is SGHTA and CDR2 is FQGNSA. CDR3 nucleotides: TGTGCCAGCGGGGCTAGCGGGAGGGGCACCGGGGAGCTGTTTTTT. Translating gives CASGASGRGTGELFF.

J is TRBJ1-5 and V is TRBV6-1; 10 bases agree with TRBD1. Per germline, CDR1 MNHNS and CDR2 SASEGT. The CDR3 spans 16 residues. V was pared by 5 bases and J by 2 bases, with 6 bases of the junction left unmatched. The CDR3 spells CASSKDRGLGNQPQHF. The CDR3 DNA reads TGTGCCAGCAGTAAAGACAGGGGGCTCGGCAATCAGCCCCAGCATTTT.

The chain has TRBV25-1 and TRBJ2-5; D possibly corresponds to TRBD2 (5 bases). CDR3 length equals 13 residues. Deletions cut 2 bases from V and 3 bases from J, with 7 bases between. Germline CDR1 MGHDK, CDR2 SYGVNS. CDR3: CASSEAGEETQYF. CDR3 nucleotide sequence: TGTGCCAGCAGTGAAGCGGGCGAAGAGACCCAGTACTTC.

This clonotype came up many times. V and J are TRBV7-9 and TRBJ1-3, with D possibly being TRBD1 (5 bases). The germline V gene encodes CDR1 SEHNR and CDR2 FQNEAQ (reference sequence). The CDR3 runs to 17 residues. Trimming cost V 5 bases and J 0 bases, with 17 bases left between them. In DNA form, the CDR3 reads TGTGCCAGCAGCAGAACGACAGCTAACTACTCTGGAAACACCATATATTTT. It translates to CASSRTTANYSGNTIYF.

The V call is TRBV7-2, the J call TRBJ2-7, with 10 bases matching TRBD2. The CDR3 has 16 residues. Per the germline V gene, CDR1 is SGHTA and CDR2 is FQGNSA. Trimming cost V 5 bases and J 2 bases; bases outside gene matches: 9. The CDR3 region has the DNA TGTGCCAGCAGCAGGGATAGCGGGGGGTCTCCCTACGAGCAGTACTTC. Amino acids: CASSRDSGGSPYEQYF.

The CDR3: CASSPLERGGPGDTQYF. The CDR3 region has the DNA TGTGCCAGCAGCCCCCTAGAGAGGGGGGGGCCAGGAGATACGCAGTATTTT. The chain links TRBV5-6 to TRBJ2-3, with TRBD2 as a possible D gene (7 bases). V dropped 4 bases and J dropped 5 bases, with 23 bases sitting between them. Germline CDR1 is SGHDT and CDR2 is YYEEEE. The CDR3 length is 17 residues.

This clonotype was counted only a few times. V is TRBV5-1 and J is TRBJ2-3; D may correspond to TRBD1 or TRBD2 (5 bases each). Germline lookup yields CDR1 SGHRS and CDR2 YFSETQ. The CDR3 spans 12 residues. V was cut by 3 bases and J by 4 bases, with 6 bases left in between. The CDR3 protein is CASSWGSDTQYF. The DNA of the CDR3 is TGCGCCAGCAGCTGGGGGTCAGATACGCAGTATTTT.

The genes are TRBV5-1 and TRBJ1-2, with 7 bases fitting TRBD1. This CDR3 comprises 14 residues. CDR1 and CDR2 from the germline V gene are SGHRS and YFSETQ. Trimming took 0 bases from V and 8 from J; bases not matched to a gene: 7. In DNA form, the CDR3 reads TGCGCCAGCAGCTTGGCAGAGGGGGCGCGGGGCTACACCTTC. Encoded protein: CASSLAEGARGYTF.

This clonotype occurred many times. V gene TRBV29-1 combines with J gene TRBJ2-1; a weak D match, TRBD2 (5 bases). V was pared by 6 bases and J by 14 bases, with 17 bases between. Germline CDR1 SQVTM, CDR2 ANQGSEA. The CDR3 covers 11 residues. This chain's CDR3 is CSVGGLGKEFF. DNA for the CDR3: TGCAGCGTCGGAGGACTGGGGAAGGAGTTCTTC.

This chain uses TRBV6-6 with TRBJ2-7; D is perhaps TRBD1 (5 bases). This CDR3 comprises 13 residues. V lost 6 bases to trimming and J lost 2 bases, with 11 bases between them. CDR1 is MNHNY and CDR2 is SVGAGI in the germline V gene (reference sequence). The CDR3 nucleotides are TGTGCCAGCAGGCGCGACAGCACCTACGAGCAGTACTTC. Translation gives CASRRDSTYEQYF.

The chain uses TRBV7-2 and TRBJ1-1; D unresolved. Germline-derived CDR1 and CDR2 are SGHTA and FQGNSA. The CDR3 is 13 residues long. Trimming shortened V by 7 bases and J by 0 bases, and 9 bases separated the two germline ends. Written as DNA, the CDR3 is TGTGCCAGCATGCGGACGCTGAACACTGAAGCTTTCTTT. It specifies CASMRTLNTEAFF. The full variable domain, its missing parts supplied by reference TRBV7-2 and TRBJ1-1, is GAGVSQSPSNKVTEKGKDVELRCDPISGHTALYWYRQSLGQGLEFLIYFQGNSAPDKSGLPSDRFSAERTGGSVSTLTIQRTQQEDSAVYLCASMRTLNTEAFFGQGTRLTVV.

This clonotype was picked up a small number of times. The gene calls are TRBV5-8 and TRBJ1-6; tentatively, D is TRBD1 (5 bases). This CDR3 region has 16 residues. Germline CDR1 and CDR2: SGHTS and YDEGEE. V was shortened by 4 bases and J by 10 bases, with 21 bases between the two germline ends. CDR3 DNA: TGTGCCAGCAGCCTGAAGATCGGCAGGGCAGTCTCACCCCTCCACTTT. Protein product: CASSLKIGRAVSPLHF.

This clonotype was counted only a few times. The genes are TRBV5-1 and TRBJ2-1; TRBD1 matches 9 bases. The germline gives CDR1 SGHRS, CDR2 YFSETQ. V dropped 7 bases and J dropped 7; count of bases not matched to a gene: 6. The CDR3 has 13 amino acids. Here the CDR3 reads CASGTGLSNEQFF. CDR3 DNA: TGCGCCAGCGGGACAGGGCTGTCAAATGAGCAGTTCTTC.

This clonotype has a handful of counts. The rearrangement links TRBV5-4 to TRBJ1-5; 9 nucleotides align to TRBD1. The V and J ends lost 6 bases and 6 bases, in that order; junction bases with no gene match: 4. Germline-derived CDR1 and CDR2 are SGHNT and YYREEE (reference sequence). This CDR3 contains 13 residues. CDR3 in DNA: TGTGCCAGCACGGGACAGGGAAGTCAGCCCCAGCATTTT. Residues: CASTGQGSQPQHF.

This clonotype was observed many times. The rearrangement links TRBV14 to TRBJ2-6; unclear D gene. The germline CDR1 and CDR2 sequences are SGHDN and FVKESK. V lost 3 bases and J lost 1, with 16 bases in between. The CDR3 is 18 amino acids. The CDR3: CASSHGWGFPSGANVLTF. CDR3 in DNA: TGTGCCAGCAGCCATGGATGGGGTTTCCCTTCTGGGGCCAACGTCCTGACTTTC. The full variable domain, its missing parts supplied by reference TRBV14 and TRBJ2-6, is EAGVTQFPSHSVIEKGQTVTLRCDPISGHDNLYWYRRVMGKEIKFLLHFVKESKQDESGMPNNRFLAERTGGTYSTLKVQPAELEDSGVYFCASSHGWGFPSGANVLTFGAGSRLTVL.

This clonotype showed up just a few times. DNA for the CDR3: TGTGCCAGCAGCTTAGTTACAGGCTCCTACTCTGGAAACACCATATATTTT. This sequence encodes CASSLVTGSYSGNTIYF. The chain uses TRBV7-9 and TRBJ1-3; TRBD1 might be the D (5 bases). The CDR3 length is 17 residues. Per the germline V gene, CDR1 is SEHNR and CDR2 is FQNEAQ (reference sequence). Trimming took 1 base from V and 0 from J, leaving 13 bases between them.

This clonotype was recorded a few times. This chain uses TRBV27 with TRBJ1-6; D remains ambiguous. Germline V gives CDR1 MNHEY, CDR2 SMNVEV (reference sequence). The ends were cut back, 7 bases at V and 10 bases at J, with 20 bases in the middle. This CDR3 contains 15 residues. CDR3 residues: CASKSRLLTKSPLHF. As DNA, the CDR3 is TGTGCCAGCAAGTCGCGATTGTTGACAAAATCACCCCTCCACTTT.

The chain carries TRBV19 and TRBJ1-5; the D is unclear. Trimming left V 5 bases short and J 6 bases short, with 14 bases between. This CDR3 is built from 14 residues. Germline V gene sequence: CDR1 LNHDA, CDR2 SQIVND (reference sequence). The CDR3 here is CASSRVTMGQPQHF. The CDR3 DNA sequence: TGTGCCAGTAGTCGGGTCACTATGGGTCAGCCCCAGCATTTT.

The chain recombines TRBV5-6 with TRBJ1-5; D remains ambiguous. Germline CDR1 is SGHDT and CDR2 is YYEEEE. The V end was cut by 1 base, the J end by 7 bases, with 12 bases between. CDR3 length equals 14 residues. Written as DNA, the CDR3 is TGTGCCAGCAGCTTGATTGAAGAAAAACAGCCCCAGCATTTT. As protein: CASSLIEEKQPQHF.

This chain connects TRBV7-9 to TRBJ2-1; TRBD2 agrees at 11 bases. CDR3 length: 14 amino acids. The germline V gene encodes CDR1 SEHNR and CDR2 FQNEAQ (reference sequence). J gave up 6 bases and V 5 bases, and 3 bases lay outside the gene matches. The CDR3 loop reads CASSPGLAGNEQFF. The CDR3 nucleotides are TGTGCCAGCAGCCCCGGACTAGCGGGCAATGAGCAGTTCTTC.

The sample holds a few counts of this clonotype. The chain joins TRBV5-6 to TRBJ1-2, with D possibly being TRBD1 (6 bases). This CDR3 comprises 13 residues. The V end was cut by 4 bases, the J end by 4 bases, with 11 bases between. The germline V gene encodes CDR1 SGHDT and CDR2 YYEEEE. The CDR3 is CASSRGRGYGYTF. CDR3 coding DNA: TGTGCCAGCAGCCGGGGCAGGGGCTATGGCTACACCTTC.

The chain employs TRBV11-2 and TRBJ2-7; perhaps TRBD2 as D (6 bases). V was trimmed by 5 bases and J by 10 bases, leaving 24 bases between them. The CDR3 is made up of 15 amino acids. CDR1 and CDR2 (germline): SGHAT, FQNNGV. The CDR3 spells CASSKEGRNRVGQYF. CDR3 nucleotides: TGTGCCAGCAGCAAGGAGGGGAGAAACCGAGTCGGACAGTACTTC.